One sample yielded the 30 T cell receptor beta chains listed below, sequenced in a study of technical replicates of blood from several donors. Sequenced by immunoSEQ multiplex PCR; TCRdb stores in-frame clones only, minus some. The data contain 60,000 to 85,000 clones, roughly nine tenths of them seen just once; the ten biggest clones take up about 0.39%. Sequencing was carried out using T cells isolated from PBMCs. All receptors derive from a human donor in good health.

The CDR3 reads CASSQAGVTYEQYF. CDR3 nucleotide sequence: TGTGCCAGCAGCCAGGCGGGAGTAACCTACGAGCAGTACTTC. This chain links TRBV14 with TRBJ2-7, with 7 bases matching TRBD2. Trimming cost V 3 bases and J 2 bases; bases outside gene matches: 4. CDR1 is SGHDN, CDR2 FVKESK, per germline. The CDR3 contains 14 residues.

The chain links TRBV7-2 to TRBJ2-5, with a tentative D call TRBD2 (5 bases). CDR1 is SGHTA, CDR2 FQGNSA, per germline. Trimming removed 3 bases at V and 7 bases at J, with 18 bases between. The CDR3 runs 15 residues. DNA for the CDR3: TGTGCCAGCAGCTTTGGGAGCGTGGGTGCCACGACCCAGTACTTC. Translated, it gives CASSFGSVGATTQYF.

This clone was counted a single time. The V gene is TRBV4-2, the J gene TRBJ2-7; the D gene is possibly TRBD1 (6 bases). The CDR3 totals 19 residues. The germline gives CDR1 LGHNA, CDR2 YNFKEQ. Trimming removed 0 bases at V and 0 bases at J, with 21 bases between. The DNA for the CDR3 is TGTGCCAGCAGCCAAGAAAATCCAGAAGGGACAAAAAGCTCCTACGAGCAGTACTTC. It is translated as CASSQENPEGTKSSYEQYF.

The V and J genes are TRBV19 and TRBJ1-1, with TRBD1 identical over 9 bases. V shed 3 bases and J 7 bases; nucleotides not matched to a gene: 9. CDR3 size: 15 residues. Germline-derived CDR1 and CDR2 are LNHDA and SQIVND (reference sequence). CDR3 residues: CASSITTGGKGEAFF. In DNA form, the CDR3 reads TGTGCCAGTAGTATTACGACAGGGGGTAAGGGTGAAGCTTTCTTT.

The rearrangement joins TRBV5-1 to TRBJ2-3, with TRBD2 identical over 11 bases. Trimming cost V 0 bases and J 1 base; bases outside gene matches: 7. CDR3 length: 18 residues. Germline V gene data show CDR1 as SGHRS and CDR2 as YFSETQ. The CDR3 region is CASSLGVAGGPGTDTQYF. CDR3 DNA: TGCGCCAGCAGCTTGGGTGTAGCGGGAGGGCCCGGCACAGATACGCAGTATTTT.

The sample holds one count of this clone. This chain's CDR3 is CASSLQQKSYNEQFF. The CDR3 coding sequence is TGTGCCAGCAGCTTACAACAGAAATCCTACAATGAGCAGTTCTTC. The chain couples TRBV5-6 to TRBJ2-1, with D hard to call. The length of the CDR3 is 15 residues. V was trimmed by 2 bases and J by 1 base, leaving 10 bases between them. Germline V gives CDR1 SGHDT, CDR2 YYEEEE.

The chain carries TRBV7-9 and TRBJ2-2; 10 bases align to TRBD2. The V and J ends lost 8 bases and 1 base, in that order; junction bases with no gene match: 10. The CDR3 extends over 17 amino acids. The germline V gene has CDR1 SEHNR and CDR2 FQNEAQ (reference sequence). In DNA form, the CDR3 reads TGTGCCAGCCCCCCTTCACGGACTAGCGGGAACACCGGGGAGCTGTTTTTT. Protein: CASPPSRTSGNTGELFF.

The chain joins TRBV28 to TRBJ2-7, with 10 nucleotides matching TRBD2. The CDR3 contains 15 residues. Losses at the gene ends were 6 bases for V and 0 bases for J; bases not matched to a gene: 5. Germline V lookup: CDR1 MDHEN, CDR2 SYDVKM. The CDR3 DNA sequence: TGTGCCAGCAGAAAGGGGACTAGCGACTCCTACGAGCAGTACTTC. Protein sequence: CASRKGTSDSYEQYF.

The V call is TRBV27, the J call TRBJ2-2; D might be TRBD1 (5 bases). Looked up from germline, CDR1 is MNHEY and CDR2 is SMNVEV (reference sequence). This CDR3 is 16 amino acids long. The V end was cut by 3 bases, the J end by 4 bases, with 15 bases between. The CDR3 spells CASSFYMGLRTGELFF. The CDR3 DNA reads TGTGCCAGCAGTTTTTACATGGGGCTGCGCACCGGGGAGCTGTTTTTT.

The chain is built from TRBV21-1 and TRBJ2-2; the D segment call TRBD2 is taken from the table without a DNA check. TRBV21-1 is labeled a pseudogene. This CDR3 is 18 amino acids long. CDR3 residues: CASSKRVGSGPSTGELFF. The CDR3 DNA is TGTGCCAGCAGCAAACGGGTTGGTAGCGGACCTTCCACCGGGGAGCTGTTTTTT.

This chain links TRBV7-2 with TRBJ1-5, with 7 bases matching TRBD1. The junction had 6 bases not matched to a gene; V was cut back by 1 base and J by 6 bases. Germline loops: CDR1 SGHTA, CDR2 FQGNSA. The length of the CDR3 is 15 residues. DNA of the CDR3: TGTGCCAGCAGCTTAGGGACAGGATATGGTCAGCCCCAGCATTTT. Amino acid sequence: CASSLGTGYGQPQHF.

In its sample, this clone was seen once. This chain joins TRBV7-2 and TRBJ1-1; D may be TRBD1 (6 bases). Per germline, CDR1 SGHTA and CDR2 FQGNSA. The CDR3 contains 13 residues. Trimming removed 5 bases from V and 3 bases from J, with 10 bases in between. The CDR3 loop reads CASSPTGYTEAFF. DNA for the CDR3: TGTGCCAGCAGCCCCACAGGGTACACTGAAGCTTTCTTT.

The CDR3 nucleotides are TGCGCCAGCAGCTTGGCCGCCGGACAGGGGTACGAGCAGTACTTC. Translated, it gives CASSLAAGQGYEQYF. The chain couples TRBV5-1 to TRBJ2-7, with TRBD1 matching over 9 bases. The CDR3 totals 15 residues. Per germline, CDR1 SGHRS and CDR2 YFSETQ. After removal of 0 bases from V and 4 bases from J, the junction contained 5 bases not matched to a gene.

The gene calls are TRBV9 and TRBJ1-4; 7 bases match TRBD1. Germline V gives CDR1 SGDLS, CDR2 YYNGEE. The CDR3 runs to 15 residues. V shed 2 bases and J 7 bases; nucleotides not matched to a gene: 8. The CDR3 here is CASSVGGQSGEKLFF. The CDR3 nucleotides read TGTGCCAGCAGCGTCGGGGGACAGTCGGGTGAAAAACTGTTTTTT.

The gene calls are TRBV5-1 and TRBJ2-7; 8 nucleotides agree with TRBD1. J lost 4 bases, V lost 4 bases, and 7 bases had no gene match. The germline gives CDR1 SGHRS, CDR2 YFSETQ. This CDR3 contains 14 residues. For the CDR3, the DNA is TGCGCCAGCAGCCCGCGACAGGGGCGGTACGAGCAGTACTTC. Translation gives CASSPRQGRYEQYF.

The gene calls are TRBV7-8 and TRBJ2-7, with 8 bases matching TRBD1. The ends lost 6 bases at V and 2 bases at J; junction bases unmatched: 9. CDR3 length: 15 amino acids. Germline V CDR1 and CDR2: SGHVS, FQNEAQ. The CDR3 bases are TGTGCCAGCAGGCAGGGGGCGAAGGGGGCCTACGAGCAGTACTTC. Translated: CASRQGAKGAYEQYF. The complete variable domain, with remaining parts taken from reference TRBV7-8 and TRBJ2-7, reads GAGVSQSPRYKVAKRGQDVALRCDPISGHVSLFWYQQALGQGPEFLTYFQNEAQLDKSGLPSDRFFAERPEGSVSTLKIQRTQQEDSAVYLCASRQGAKGAYEQYFGPGTRLTVT.

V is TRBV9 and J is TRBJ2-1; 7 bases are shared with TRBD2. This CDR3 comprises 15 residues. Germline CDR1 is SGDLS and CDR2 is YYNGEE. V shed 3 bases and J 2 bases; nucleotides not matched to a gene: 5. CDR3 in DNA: TGTGCCAGCAGCGGTACGGGAGGCCCCTACAATGAGCAGTTCTTC. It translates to CASSGTGGPYNEQFF.

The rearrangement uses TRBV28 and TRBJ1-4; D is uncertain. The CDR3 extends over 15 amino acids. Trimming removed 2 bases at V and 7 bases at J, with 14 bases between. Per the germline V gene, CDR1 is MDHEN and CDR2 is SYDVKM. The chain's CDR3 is CASSLPGPAGEKLFF. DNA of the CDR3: TGTGCCAGCAGTTTACCTGGTCCTGCGGGTGAAAAACTGTTTTTT.

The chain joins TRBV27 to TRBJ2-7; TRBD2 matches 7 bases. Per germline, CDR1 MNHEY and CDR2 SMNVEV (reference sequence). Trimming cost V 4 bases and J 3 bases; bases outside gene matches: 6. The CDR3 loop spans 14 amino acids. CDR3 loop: CASSSEAGYYEQYF. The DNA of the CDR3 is TGTGCCAGCAGTTCAGAAGCGGGGTACTACGAGCAGTACTTC.

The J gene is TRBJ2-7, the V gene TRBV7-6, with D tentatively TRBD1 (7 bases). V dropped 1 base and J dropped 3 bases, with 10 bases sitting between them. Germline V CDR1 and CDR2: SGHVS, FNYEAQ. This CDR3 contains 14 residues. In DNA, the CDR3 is TGTGCCAGCAGCTTAGGGCAGGGGGGCTACGAGCAGTACTTC. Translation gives CASSLGQGGYEQYF.

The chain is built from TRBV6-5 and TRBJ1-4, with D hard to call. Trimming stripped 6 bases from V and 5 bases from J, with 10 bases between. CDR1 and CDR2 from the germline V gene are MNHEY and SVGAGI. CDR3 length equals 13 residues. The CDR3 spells CASRETGNEKLFF. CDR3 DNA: TGTGCCAGCAGAGAGACTGGAAATGAAAAACTGTTTTTT.

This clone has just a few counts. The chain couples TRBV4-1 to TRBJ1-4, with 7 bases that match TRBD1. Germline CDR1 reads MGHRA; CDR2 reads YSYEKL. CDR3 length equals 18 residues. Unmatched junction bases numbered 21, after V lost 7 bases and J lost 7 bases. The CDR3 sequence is CASKSLTARDSLFEKLFF. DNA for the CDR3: TGCGCCAGCAAATCGCTGACCGCCAGGGACAGCTTATTTGAAAAACTGTTTTTT.

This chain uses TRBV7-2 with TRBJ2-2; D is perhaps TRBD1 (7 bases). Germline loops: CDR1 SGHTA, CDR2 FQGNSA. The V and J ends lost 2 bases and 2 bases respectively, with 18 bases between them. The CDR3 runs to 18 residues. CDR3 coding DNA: TGTGCCAGCAGCTTACGCAGCCAGGGGGGCTTAAACACCGGGGAGCTGTTTTTT. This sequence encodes CASSLRSQGGLNTGELFF.

CDR3 in amino acids: CASRWGQGAGNGELFF. The DNA of the CDR3 is TGTGCCAGTCGATGGGGACAGGGGGCGGGTAACGGGGAGCTGTTTTTT. The chain employs TRBV19 and TRBJ2-2, with 12 nucleotides matching TRBD1. This CDR3 has 16 amino acids. Germline V lookup: CDR1 LNHDA, CDR2 SQIVND (reference sequence). V was pared by 8 bases and J by 7 bases, with 11 bases of the junction left unmatched.

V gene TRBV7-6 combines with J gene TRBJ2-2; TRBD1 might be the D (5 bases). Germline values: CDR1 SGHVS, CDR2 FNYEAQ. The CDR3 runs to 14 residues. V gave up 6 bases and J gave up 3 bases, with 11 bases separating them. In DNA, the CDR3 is TGTGCCAGCAGGCCAGGGCTGGACACCGGGGAGCTGTTTTTT. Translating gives CASRPGLDTGELFF.

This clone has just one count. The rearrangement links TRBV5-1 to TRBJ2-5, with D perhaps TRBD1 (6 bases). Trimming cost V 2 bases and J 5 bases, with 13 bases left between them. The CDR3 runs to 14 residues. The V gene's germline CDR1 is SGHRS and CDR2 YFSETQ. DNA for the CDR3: TGCGCCAGCAGCTTAGAACAGGGTCGGGAGACCCAGTACTTC. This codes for CASSLEQGRETQYF.

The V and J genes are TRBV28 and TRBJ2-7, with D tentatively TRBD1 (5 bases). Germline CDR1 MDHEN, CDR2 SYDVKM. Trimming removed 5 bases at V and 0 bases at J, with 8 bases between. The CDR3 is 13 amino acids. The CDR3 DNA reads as TGTGCCAGCAGTCAAAGGGGCTCCTACGAGCAGTACTTC. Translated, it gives CASSQRGSYEQYF.

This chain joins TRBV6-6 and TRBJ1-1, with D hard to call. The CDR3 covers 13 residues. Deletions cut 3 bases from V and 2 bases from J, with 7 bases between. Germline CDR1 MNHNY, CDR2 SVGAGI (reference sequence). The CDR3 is CASSYEDNTEAFF. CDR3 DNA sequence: TGTGCCAGCAGTTATGAGGATAACACTGAAGCTTTCTTT.

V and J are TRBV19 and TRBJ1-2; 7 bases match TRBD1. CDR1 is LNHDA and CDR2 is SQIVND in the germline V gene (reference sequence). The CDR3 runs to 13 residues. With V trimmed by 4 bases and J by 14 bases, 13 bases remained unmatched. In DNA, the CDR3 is TGTGCCAGTAGTACGGAAAAAGGGGGCGCGAGAACCTTC. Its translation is CASSTEKGGARTF.

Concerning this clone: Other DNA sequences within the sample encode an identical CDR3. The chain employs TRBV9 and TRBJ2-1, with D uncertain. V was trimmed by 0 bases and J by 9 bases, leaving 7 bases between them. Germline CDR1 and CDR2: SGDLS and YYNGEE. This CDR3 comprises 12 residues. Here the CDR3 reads CASSVGGSEQFF. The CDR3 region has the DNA TGTGCCAGCAGCGTAGGCGGATCTGAGCAGTTCTTC.